This is a list of T cell receptor beta chains from one sample in a study of siplizumab effects on memory and regulatory T cells. Sequencing used immunoSEQ multiplex PCR; TCRdb keeps in-frame clones, though not all of them. The sample contains about 72,000 clones, about 89% of which appear only once. The source material was CD8+ T cells sorted from blood. These receptors were collected from a human donor in good health. CDR3s leave out the opening cysteine and the closing phenylalanine or tryptophan.

J: TRBJ1-4
V: TRBV7-9
CDR3: ASSSATGRVTNEKLF

J: TRBJ1-1
V: TRBV6-1
CDR3: ASSEPTGGRTEAF

J: TRBJ2-2
V: TRBV29-1
CDR3: SVAETGGPGELF

J: TRBJ2-1
V: TRBV7-9
CDR3: ASSFPSGSGYEQF

J: TRBJ1-1
V: TRBV19
CDR3: ASQPRGNEAF

J: TRBJ2-1
V: TRBV14
CDR3: ASSQDWGGRAGNEQF

J: TRBJ2-5
V: TRBV20-1
CDR3: SAPYAGTQY

J: TRBJ2-1
V: TRBV11-3
CDR3: ASSLGRESYNEQF

J: TRBJ2-5
V: TRBV7-7
CDR3: ASSSGLEQETQY

J: TRBJ1-4
V: TRBV30
CDR3: AWSLGLEKLF

J: TRBJ1-1
V: TRBV5-1
CDR3: ASTVRGGWTEAF

J: TRBJ2-5
V: TRBV10-3
CDR3: AISDRDRGPGETQY

J: TRBJ1-1
V: TRBV19
CDR3: ASSIGTGGDEAF

J: TRBJ1-2
V: TRBV5-5
CDR3: ASSLTGPTI

J: TRBJ1-2
V: TRBV27
CDR3: ASSPRGTGSYGYT

J: TRBJ2-7
V: TRBV7-9
CDR3: ASSLEWQPYEQY

J: TRBJ2-5
V: TRBV19
CDR3: ASSVGYQETQY

J: TRBJ2-7
V: TRBV5-6
CDR3: ASSFGDEQY

J: TRBJ2-2
V: TRBV5-6
CDR3: ASSLGRDTGELF

J: TRBJ2-7
V: TRBV25-1
CDR3: AMAGDSYEQY

J: TRBJ2-1
V: TRBV15
CDR3: ATSPPGGWDREQF

J: TRBJ2-7
V: TRBV4-1
CDR3: ASSQPMTSYEQY

J: TRBJ1-1
V: TRBV7-8
CDR3: ASSLGFGNTEAF

J: -
V: TRBV4-2
CDR3: ASSRITDDNSYEQY

J: TRBJ2-2
V: TRBV9
CDR3: ASSAGTSAAGELF

J: TRBJ1-1
V: TRBV6-1
CDR3: ASSESPERTGEAF

J: TRBJ2-7
V: TRBV7-9
CDR3: ASSFGPDEQY

J: TRBJ1-6
V: TRBV6-1
CDR3: ASNSQDNSPLH

J: TRBJ1-1
V: TRBV27
CDR3: ASSLGENTEAF

J: TRBJ2-4
V: TRBV27
CDR3: ASSLSTASDRENIQY

J: TRBJ2-4
V: TRBV5-1
CDR3: ASSFGLAMSDIQY

J: TRBJ1-1
V: TRBV5-4
CDR3: ASSLGPTEAF

J: TRBJ2-7
V: TRBV5-6
CDR3: ASSSGLPHYEQY

J: TRBJ2-7
V: TRBV27
CDR3: ASASTQGAYEQY

J: TRBJ1-2
V: TRBV7-9
CDR3: ASSPGLRGYT

J: TRBJ2-7
V: TRBV29-1
CDR3: SAVAEGTSYEQY

J: TRBJ1-5
V: TRBV27
CDR3: ASKNIAGGSNQPQH

J: TRBJ2-4
V: TRBV6-1
CDR3: ASSARSPGAGNIQY

J: TRBJ2-5
V: TRBV29-1
CDR3: SGDRRETQY

J: TRBJ2-2
V: TRBV29-1
CDR3: SVEAASTGLIGELF

J: TRBJ1-2
V: TRBV5-5
CDR3: ASSWVGGDNYGYT

J: TRBJ2-7
V: TRBV5-1
CDR3: ASSPRQGTYEQY

J: TRBJ2-7
V: TRBV27
CDR3: ASSPTGTGYEQY

J: TRBJ2-2
V: TRBV11-2
CDR3: ASSLYLGANTGELF